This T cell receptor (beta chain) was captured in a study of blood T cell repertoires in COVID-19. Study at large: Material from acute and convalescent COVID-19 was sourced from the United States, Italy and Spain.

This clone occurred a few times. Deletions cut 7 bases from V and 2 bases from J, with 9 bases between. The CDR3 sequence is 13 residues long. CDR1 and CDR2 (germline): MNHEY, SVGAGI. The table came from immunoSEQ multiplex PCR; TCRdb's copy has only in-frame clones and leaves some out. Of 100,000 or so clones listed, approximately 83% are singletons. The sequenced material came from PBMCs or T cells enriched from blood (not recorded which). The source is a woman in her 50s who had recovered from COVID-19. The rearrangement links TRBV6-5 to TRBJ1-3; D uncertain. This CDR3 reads CASKSSPGNTIYF. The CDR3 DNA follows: TGTGCCAGCAAGTCGAGTCCTGGAAACACCATATATTTT.